Listed below are T cell receptor beta chains from one sample, sequenced in a study of T-cell reconstitution after alpha-beta-depleted transplantation in children. One entry per CDR3 protein, called by TCRdb with MiXCR from the PCR reads. Of a few hundred thousand distinct CDR3 sequences listed, roughly 13% are singletons. Sequencing was performed on PBMCs, mostly from graft donor cells, taken 360 days after TCRalphabeta/CD19-depleted stem cell transplant. These receptors originate from a male patient younger than 18 who had a stem cell transplant for acute myeloid leukemia, so the T cells may come from the graft donor. Each CDR3 is given with its conserved first and last residue. D genes are given only for firm matches. Part of the rows lack a size; the others show once, few, many or a class for expanded clones.

clone_size	d_call	v_call	j_call	cdr3_aa	cdr3_nt
NA	NA	TRBV10-3	TRBJ2-3	CAISEGIVNPSTDTQYF	TGTGCCATCAGTGAGGGTATCGTAAATCCTAGCACAGATACGCAGTATTTT
few	TRBD2	TRBV5-1	TRBJ2-1	CASQGLAGLSSYNEQFF	TGCGCCAGCCAGGGACTAGCGGGCTTAAGCTCCTACAATGAGCAGTTCTTC
NA	NA	TRBV9	TRBJ1-6	CASSAGNIRLPPLHF	TGTGCCAGCAGCGCAGGGAATATTCGGCTTCCACCCCTCCACTTT
NA	NA	TRBV20-1	TRBJ1-1	CSASPGSPRVTEAFF	TGCAGTGCTAGTCCGGGATCCCCGCGGGTAACTGAAGCTTTCTTT
many	NA	TRBV6-1	TRBJ2-1	CASRSSSSSYNEQFF	TGTGCCAGCAGATCGTCCAGCTCCTCTTACAATGAGCAGTTCTTC
few	NA	TRBV7-8	TRBJ2-7	CASSLVDMPGYEQYF	TGTGCCAGCAGCTTAGTGGACATGCCGGGGTACGAGCAGTACTTC
many	NA	TRBV12-3/TRBV12-4	TRBJ1-1	CASSFNSREMNTEAFF	TGTGCCAGCAGTTTTAACTCTCGGGAGATGAACACTGAAGCTTTCTTT
NA	TRBD1	TRBV7-6	TRBJ2-7	CASSRPGQVYEQYF	TGTGCCAGCAGCCGCCCCGGACAGGTCTACGAGCAGTACTTC
few	NA	TRBV28	TRBJ2-7	CASSFPRSVGSTHEQYF	TGTGCCAGCAGTTTCCCCCGTTCGGTCGGAAGTACACACGAGCAGTACTTC
few	TRBD1	TRBV4-2	TRBJ2-7	CASSQDKGASSYEQYF	TGTGCCAGCAGCCAAGATAAGGGGGCTAGCTCCTACGAGCAGTACTTC
NA	TRBD2	TRBV2	TRBJ2-7	CASSEASSGRVDEQYF	TGTGCCAGCAGTGAGGCGTCTAGCGGGAGGGTAGACGAGCAGTACTTC
few	NA	TRBV7-3	TRBJ2-3	CASSLNPGEVDTQYF	TGTGCCAGCAGCCTAAACCCAGGGGAGGTAGATACGCAGTATTTT
many	TRBD2	TRBV12-3/TRBV12-4	TRBJ2-5	CASSGLVKETQYF	TGTGCCAGCAGTGGACTAGTGAAAGAGACCCAGTACTTC
NA	TRBD1	TRBV6-2/TRBV6-3	TRBJ2-7	CASIPAAGTGNSGSYEQYF	TGTGCCAGCATCCCCGCGGCCGGGACAGGGAATTCGGGCTCCTACGAGCAGTACTTC
NA	TRBD1	TRBV7-9	TRBJ2-7	CASSMTGASPYEQYF	TGTGCCAGCAGTATGACAGGGGCAAGCCCCTACGAGCAGTACTTC
many	NA	TRBV7-2	TRBJ2-3	CASSLEAGRTDTQYF	TGTGCCAGCAGCTTAGAGGCCGGACGCACAGATACGCAGTATTTT
many	NA	TRBV29-1	TRBJ2-7	CSALGQGSYEQYF	TGCAGCGCTCTAGGACAAGGATCCTACGAGCAGTACTTC
many	NA	TRBV7-2	TRBJ2-5	CASSLAGTGKTQYF	TGTGCCAGCAGCTTAGCGGGGACGGGGAAGACCCAGTACTTC
few	TRBD1	TRBV9	TRBJ2-5	CASSAVTGSQYF	TGTGCCAGCAGCGCCGTGACAGGGAGCCAGTACTTC
few	NA	TRBV27	TRBJ1-5	CASSTGSFNQPQHF	TGTGCCAGCAGCACAGGGTCCTTCAATCAGCCCCAGCATTTT
few	TRBD1	TRBV7-9	TRBJ1-2	CASSQGQNYGYTF	TGTGCCAGCAGCCAGGGACAGAATTATGGCTACACCTTC
many	NA	TRBV29-1	TRBJ1-2	CSVPPYAGTVTPNYGYTF	TGCAGCGTGCCTCCGTACGCCGGGACGGTGACTCCTAACTATGGCTACACCTTC
few	TRBD2	TRBV7-2	TRBJ2-7	CASSLELAGARYEQYF	TGTGCCAGCAGCTTAGAACTAGCGGGTGCCCGTTACGAGCAGTACTTC
many	TRBD2	TRBV12-3/TRBV12-4	TRBJ2-4	CASSLGSGSQNIQYF	TGTGCCAGCAGCCTCGGTAGCGGGAGTCAAAACATTCAGTACTTC
NA	NA	TRBV4-2	TRBJ2-5	CASSQAGAQETQYF	TGTGCCAGCAGCCAAGCAGGGGCACAAGAGACCCAGTACTTC
few	NA	TRBV29-1	TRBJ2-2	CSVGKRRAGELFF	TGCAGCGTTGGAAAGCGAAGGGCCGGGGAGCTGTTTTTT
few	TRBD2	TRBV20-1	TRBJ2-7	CSARMTSGNEQYF	TGCAGTGCTAGAATGACTAGCGGGAACGAGCAGTACTTC
NA	TRBD1	TRBV29-1	TRBJ2-1	CSVLRPGTADEQFF	TGCAGCGTTCTCCGGCCTGGGACAGCTGATGAGCAGTTCTTC
few	NA	TRBV28	TRBJ2-7	CASITGSGNEQYF	TGTGCCAGCATTACAGGGTCTGGGAACGAGCAGTACTTC
few	NA	TRBV20-1	TRBJ2-7	CSARVRQDEQYF	TGCAGTGCTAGAGTGCGGCAGGATGAGCAGTACTTC
NA	NA	TRBV2	TRBJ2-3	CASSEWEGWTDTQYF	TGTGCCAGCAGTGAATGGGAAGGGTGGACAGATACGCAGTATTTT
many	NA	TRBV4-3	TRBJ2-1	CASSQDPAEQFF	TGCGCCAGCAGCCAAGATCCGGCAGAGCAGTTCTTC
few	NA	TRBV18	TRBJ1-1	CASSPLAVNTEAFF	TGTGCCAGCTCACCACTAGCGGTGAACACTGAAGCTTTCTTT
NA	NA	TRBV7-2	TRBJ1-2	CASSPGQTFNYGYTF	TGTGCCAGCAGTCCCGGACAGACTTTTAACTATGGCTACACCTTC
NA	NA	TRBV29-1	TRBJ2-3	CSVEDGGWGDTQYF	TGCAGCGTTGAGGACGGAGGATGGGGGGATACGCAGTATTTT
NA	TRBD1	TRBV20-1	TRBJ1-2	CSAGPGQNSYGYTF	TGCAGTGCTGGGCCGGGACAGAACTCCTATGGCTACACCTTC
few	TRBD1	TRBV25-1	TRBJ2-7	CASSEFDRESSYEQYF	TGTGCCAGCAGTGAATTTGACAGGGAGAGCTCCTACGAGCAGTACTTC
many	NA	TRBV18	TRBJ2-3	CASSPPLGGAQYF	TGTGCCAGCTCACCACCGCTGGGGGGCGCGCAGTATTTT
NA	TRBD2	TRBV20-1	TRBJ2-1	CSASPSGTYNEQFF	TGCAGTGCTAGTCCCAGCGGGACCTACAATGAGCAGTTCTTC
NA	TRBD2	TRBV27	TRBJ2-1	CASSSLGLAGSNEQFF	TGTGCCAGCAGTTCCCTGGGACTAGCGGGAAGCAATGAGCAGTTCTTC
few	NA	TRBV20-1	TRBJ2-7	CSARTGRDYEQYF	TGCAGTGCTAGGACAGGGAGGGACTACGAGCAGTACTTC
NA	NA	TRBV4-3	TRBJ2-1	CASSPPLGHEQFF	TGCGCCAGCAGCCCCCCTCTGGGGCATGAGCAGTTCTTC
many	NA	TRBV28	TRBJ2-2	CASMKDFTGELFF	TGTGCCAGCATGAAGGATTTCACCGGGGAGCTGTTTTTT
few	TRBD2	TRBV4-3	TRBJ2-1	CASSQDLTSGWSSYNEQFF	TGCGCCAGCAGCCAAGATTTGACTAGCGGCTGGAGCTCCTACAATGAGCAGTTCTTC
many	TRBD1	TRBV28	TRBJ1-3	CASSFRGTSGNTIYF	TGTGCCAGCAGTTTCAGGGGGACCTCTGGAAACACCATATATTTT
few	TRBD2	TRBV9	TRBJ2-7	CASSPSGRYYEQYF	TGTGCCAGCAGCCCCAGCGGGAGGTATTACGAGCAGTACTTC
few	NA	TRBV29-1	TRBJ1-1	CSVPGPNTEAFF	TGCAGCGTCCCGGGACCGAACACTGAAGCTTTCTTT
many	NA	TRBV6-1	TRBJ2-3	CASSGQATDTQYF	TGTGCCAGCAGTGGACAGGCCACAGATACGCAGTATTTT
NA	NA	TRBV15	TRBJ2-7	CATSRDLRNRIRSYEQYF	TGTGCCACCAGCAGAGATCTCAGGAACAGGATCCGCTCCTACGAGCAGTACTTC
NA	NA	TRBV28	TRBJ1-5	CASSLLLLGAQPQHF	TGTGCCAGCAGTTTACTCCTTTTAGGGGCTCAGCCCCAGCATTTT
many	NA	TRBV10-3	TRBJ2-7	CAISDRVWEQYF	TGTGCCATCAGTGACAGGGTTTGGGAGCAGTACTTC
NA	TRBD1	TRBV29-1	TRBJ1-1	CSVGQANTEAFF	TGCAGCGTGGGACAGGCGAACACTGAAGCTTTCTTT
few	NA	TRBV28	TRBJ2-7	CASSLPLDRFFSYEQYF	TGTGCCAGCAGTTTGCCTCTAGACAGGTTTTTCTCCTACGAGCAGTACTTC
NA	TRBD2	TRBV28	TRBJ2-3	CASSTSGRSTDTQYF	TGTGCCAGCTCGACTAGCGGGCGTAGCACAGATACGCAGTATTTT
many	NA	TRBV3-1	TRBJ2-3	CASSQVTASSTDTQYF	TGTGCCAGCAGCCAAGTAACAGCGTCAAGCACAGATACGCAGTATTTT
few	NA	TRBV20-1	TRBJ1-4	CSARDVGKTNEKLFF	TGCAGTGCTAGAGATGTAGGGAAGACTAATGAAAAACTGTTTTTT
NA	NA	TRBV29-1	TRBJ2-3	CSVLTVRGTDTQYF	TGCAGCGTTTTGACCGTCAGAGGGACAGATACGCAGTATTTT
few	NA	TRBV5-1	TRBJ2-7	CASSQGLTYEQYF	TGCGCCAGCAGCCAAGGACTAACATACGAGCAGTACTTC
few	NA	TRBV3-1	TRBJ1-1	CASSRAGYTEAFF	TGTGCCAGCAGCCGCGCGGGTTACACTGAAGCTTTCTTT
many	NA	TRBV12-3/TRBV12-4	TRBJ2-7	CASSLKGYEQYF	TGTGCCAGCAGCTTAAAAGGGTACGAGCAGTACTTC